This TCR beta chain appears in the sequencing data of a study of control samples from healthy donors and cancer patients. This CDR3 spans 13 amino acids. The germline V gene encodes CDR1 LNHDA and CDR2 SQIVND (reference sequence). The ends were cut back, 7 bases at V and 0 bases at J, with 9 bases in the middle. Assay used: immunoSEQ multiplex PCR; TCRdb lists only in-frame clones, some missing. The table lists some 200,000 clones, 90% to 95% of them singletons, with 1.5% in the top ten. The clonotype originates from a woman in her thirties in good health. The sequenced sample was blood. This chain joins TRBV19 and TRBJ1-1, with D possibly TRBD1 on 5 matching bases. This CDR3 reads CASTPGLNTEAFF. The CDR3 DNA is TGTGCCAGTACACCAGGGTTGAACACTGAAGCTTTCTTT.